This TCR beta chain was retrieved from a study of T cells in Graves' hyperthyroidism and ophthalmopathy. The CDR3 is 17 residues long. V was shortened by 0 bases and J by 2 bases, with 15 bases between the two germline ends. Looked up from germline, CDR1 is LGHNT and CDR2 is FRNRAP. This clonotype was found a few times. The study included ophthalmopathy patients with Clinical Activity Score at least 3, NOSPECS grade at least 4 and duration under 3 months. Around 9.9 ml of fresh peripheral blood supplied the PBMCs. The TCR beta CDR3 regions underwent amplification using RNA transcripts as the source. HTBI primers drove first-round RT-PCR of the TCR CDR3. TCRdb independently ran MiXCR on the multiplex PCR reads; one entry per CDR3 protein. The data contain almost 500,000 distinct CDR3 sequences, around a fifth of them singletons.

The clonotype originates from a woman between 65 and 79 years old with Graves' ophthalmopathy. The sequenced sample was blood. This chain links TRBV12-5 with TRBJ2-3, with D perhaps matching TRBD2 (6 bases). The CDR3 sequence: CASGLVRAGPLTDTQYF. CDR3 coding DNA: TGTGCTAGTGGTTTGGTAAGGGCGGGGCCCCTCACAGATACGCAGTATTTT.